The 24 T cell receptor beta chains below all came from one sample that was sequenced in a study of graft-versus-host responses after intestinal transplantation (dated by TCRdb to 2020 to 2022). To isolate intraepithelial and lamina propria lymphocytes from graft specimens, dithiothreitol, EDTA incubations and collagenase D digestion were used. The library was obtained by the immunoSEQ multiplex PCR assay. TCRdb's version of the immuneACCESS table is confined to in-frame rearrangements and falls short of the full clone set. An unresolved V gene accounts for under half of the shortfall where checked; the remainder is of unknown origin. Counted in this sample were 15,000 to 20,000 clones; roughly 80% of them appeared once. The ten largest clones capture approximately 18% of the sample. The specimen was ileum tissue, collected 104 days after intestinal transplant. The receptors were sampled from a human patient who received an intestinal transplant, so some T cells may come from the graft donor.

This chain uses TRBV5-1 with TRBJ2-2; D not certain. Trimming stripped 7 bases from V and 1 base from J, with 14 bases between. The CDR3 covers 15 residues. Germline values: CDR1 SGHRS, CDR2 YFSETQ. This chain's CDR3 is CASQSQEKNTGELFF. DNA for the CDR3: TGCGCCAGCCAGAGCCAGGAAAAGAACACCGGGGAGCTGTTTTTT.

This clone was seen only a few times. The rearrangement uses TRBV19 and TRBJ2-1, with D possibly matching TRBD2 (6 bases). Trimming stripped 1 base from V and 0 bases from J, with 10 bases between. This CDR3 contains 16 residues. In germline, CDR1 is LNHDA, CDR2 SQIVND (reference sequence). CDR3 bases: TGTGCCAGTAGTATAGTGGACGGGGGCTCCTACAATGAGCAGTTCTTC. This sequence encodes CASSIVDGGSYNEQFF.

V and J are TRBV28 and TRBJ2-7, with D perhaps matching TRBD1 or TRBD2 (6 bases each). Per germline, CDR1 MDHEN and CDR2 SYDVKM. CDR3 length: 20 residues. Trimming stripped 2 bases from V and 0 bases from J, with 26 bases between. The CDR3 DNA reads TGTGCCAGCAGTTTAATACGAGGGGGGTTTTTTACCATTCCCTCCTACGAGCAGTACTTC. It specifies CASSLIRGGFFTIPSYEQYF.

The chain has TRBV19 and TRBJ1-1, with TRBD1 matching over 9 bases. V shed 5 bases and J 10 bases; nucleotides not matched to a gene: 11. The CDR3 length is 14 residues. Germline V gene lookup returns CDR1 LNHDA and CDR2 SQIVND (reference sequence). CDR3 bases: TGTGCCAGTAGTTTTCCGGGACAGGGAAATGGAGCTTTCTTT. This encodes CASSFPGQGNGAFF.

V usage is TRBV23-1 and J usage is TRBJ2-7; 8 nucleotides agree with TRBD1. TRBV23-1 is marked as an open reading frame, function uncertain. The J segment lost 0 bases and the V segment lost 2 bases, leaving 6 bases of the junction unmatched. This CDR3 is built from 16 residues. CDR3 protein: CASSQIGTGSSYEQYF. The CDR3 region has the DNA TGCGCCAGCAGTCAAATCGGGACAGGAAGCTCCTACGAGCAGTACTTC.

This clone occurred a few times. J is TRBJ2-4 and V is TRBV28, with a weak D call TRBD1 (6 bases). Looked up from germline, CDR1 is MDHEN and CDR2 is SYDVKM. There are 14 residues in the CDR3. V lost 8 bases to trimming and J lost 8 bases, with 19 bases between them. CDR3 protein: CASSYSDRSDIQYF. For the CDR3, the DNA is TGTGCCAGCTCCTATTCCGACAGGTCGGACATTCAGTACTTC.

The V call is TRBV4-2, the J call TRBJ1-5, with D possibly being TRBD1 (6 bases). CDR3 length equals 20 residues. V shed 3 bases and J shed 3 bases, with 27 bases lying between them. Germline loops: CDR1 LGHNA, CDR2 YNFKEQ. CDR3 region: CASSHLTSGGRQFYNQPQHF. The CDR3 DNA sequence: TGTGCCAGCAGCCACCTGACCTCGGGGGGGCGACAGTTCTACAATCAGCCCCAGCATTTT.

The rearrangement uses TRBV6-6 and TRBJ2-7; TRBD2 matches at 11 bases. Per the germline V gene, CDR1 is MNHNY and CDR2 is SVGAGI (reference sequence). CDR3 length equals 15 residues. V gave up 7 bases and J gave up 3 bases; unmatched junction bases: 8. CDR3 sequence (DNA): TGTGCCAGCACTCCACTAGCGGGAGTTAGCTACGAGCAGTACTTC. Protein product: CASTPLAGVSYEQYF.

This clone was detected once. A much larger clone lies a single base off, so this may be a read error. This rearrangement joins TRBV6-5 to TRBJ2-7; D is tentatively TRBD1 or TRBD2 (5 bases each). Trimming took off 2 bases at V and 4 bases at J, with 15 bases between the two ends. In germline, CDR1 is MNHEY, CDR2 SVGAGI. The CDR3 sequence is 15 residues long. As DNA, the CDR3 is TGTGCCAGCAGTTACGCAGCAGGGAGCATTTACGAGCAGTACTTC. Translation: CASSYAAGSIYEQYF.

The chain carries TRBV11-2 and TRBJ2-7; D is possibly TRBD2 (5 bases). The V end lost 3 bases, the J end lost 2 bases, and 8 bases lay between the germline ends. The CDR3 is 13 residues long. In germline, CDR1 is SGHAT, CDR2 FQNNGV. CDR3 amino acids: CASSLSGAYEQYF. CDR3 DNA sequence: TGTGCCAGCAGCTTGAGCGGAGCCTACGAGCAGTACTTC. The full variable domain, its missing parts supplied by reference TRBV11-2 and TRBJ2-7, is EAGVAQSPRYKIIEKRQSVAFWCNPISGHATLYWYQQILGQGPKLLIQFQNNGVVDDSQLPKDRFSAERLKGVDSTLKIQPAKLEDSAVYLCASSLSGAYEQYFGPGTRLTVT.

V and J are TRBV5-1 and TRBJ2-5; D gene unclear. The V end lost 0 bases, the J end lost 2 bases, and 8 bases lay between the germline ends. The germline V gene encodes CDR1 SGHRS and CDR2 YFSETQ. The CDR3 totals 14 residues. CDR3 DNA: TGCGCCAGCAGCTTGGGGGCCGGACAAGAGACCCAGTACTTC. Encoded protein: CASSLGAGQETQYF. The variable domain in full, completed from reference TRBV5-1 and TRBJ2-5, reads KAGVTQTPRYLIKTRGQQVTLSCSPISGHRSVSWYQQTPGQGLQFLFEYFSETQRNKGNFPGRFSGRQFSNSRSEMNVSTLELGDSALYLCASSLGAGQETQYFGPGTRLLVL.

The chain carries TRBV19 and TRBJ1-5; 7 bases line up with TRBD1. The trim removed 5 bases at V and 4 bases at J, leaving 11 bases unmatched. The CDR3 runs 16 residues. Looked up from germline, CDR1 is LNHDA and CDR2 is SQIVND (reference sequence). As DNA, the CDR3 is TGTGCCAGTAGTCGGTACACAGGGGCGCTAAATCAGCCCCAGCATTTT. Its translation: CASSRYTGALNQPQHF.

The CDR3 here is CASSPRLAGSTDTQYF. The CDR3 DNA reads as TGTGCCAGCAGCCCCCGACTAGCGGGGAGCACAGATACGCAGTATTTT. The rearrangement uses TRBV9 and TRBJ2-3; TRBD2 agrees at 11 bases. Trimming removed 4 bases from V and 0 bases from J; junction bases left unmatched: 4. Germline V gene sequence: CDR1 SGDLS, CDR2 YYNGEE. The CDR3 spans 16 residues.

Of note for this clone: The junction departs from the called germline gene at one end, perhaps through a read error. The chain uses TRBV7-7 and TRBJ2-2; weak D call: TRBD1 (6 bases). Germline V gives CDR1 SSHAT, CDR2 FNYEAQ (reference sequence). The CDR3 runs to 16 residues. The CDR3 protein is CASSFLQGLNTGELFF. The CDR3, as DNA: TGTGCTAGCAGCTTCCTACAGGGCTTGAACACCGGGGAGCTGTTTTTT.

The gene calls are TRBV10-3 and TRBJ2-1, with 8 nucleotides matching TRBD1. Germline V gene sequence: CDR1 ENHRY, CDR2 SYGVKD. The length of the CDR3 is 17 residues. Unmatched junction bases numbered 9, after V lost 2 bases and J lost 3 bases. This CDR3 reads CAISENRGTSYYNEQFF. Written as DNA, the CDR3 is TGTGCCATCAGTGAGAACAGGGGGACCTCTTACTACAATGAGCAGTTCTTC.

The chain joins TRBV9 to TRBJ2-2; tentative D call: TRBD2 (7 bases). The CDR3 is made up of 17 amino acids. From germline, CDR1 is SGDLS and CDR2 YYNGEE. V was cut by 0 bases and J by 2 bases, with 14 bases left in between. The CDR3 region is CASSVAKGEGNTGELFF. The CDR3 DNA sequence: TGTGCCAGCAGCGTAGCTAAGGGGGAGGGCAACACCGGGGAGCTGTTTTTT. The whole variable domain, remainder taken from reference TRBV9 and TRBJ2-2, is DSGVTQTPKHLITATGQRVTLRCSPRSGDLSVYWYQQSLDQGLQFLIQYYNGEERAKGNILERFSAQQFPDLHSELNLSSLELGDSALYFCASSVAKGEGNTGELFFGEGSRLTVL.

This chain uses TRBV19 with TRBJ2-1; D possibly corresponds to TRBD2 (5 bases). The CDR3 is made up of 16 amino acids. V dropped 7 bases and J dropped 3 bases, with 19 bases sitting between them. Germline CDR1 reads LNHDA; CDR2 reads SQIVND (reference sequence). This CDR3 reads CASNLRGLGRYNEQFF. The CDR3 coding sequence is TGTGCCAGTAATTTAAGAGGACTGGGCCGCTACAATGAGCAGTTCTTC.

This chain uses TRBV4-1 with TRBJ1-2; D is unclear. V shed 0 bases and J shed 5 bases, with 16 bases lying between them. Looked up from germline, CDR1 is MGHRA and CDR2 is YSYEKL. The CDR3 has 16 residues. This CDR3 reads CASSQDLHREWYGYTF. The CDR3, as DNA: TGCGCCAGCAGCCAAGATCTCCATAGGGAGTGGTATGGCTACACCTTC.

Worth noting for this clone: At one boundary the junction diverges from the germline segment, which might be a read error. The sample has other DNA sequences that encode this CDR3 too. V usage is TRBV19 and J usage is TRBJ1-5; no clear D. There are 14 residues in the CDR3. Germline loops: CDR1 LNHDA, CDR2 SQIVND (reference sequence). CDR3 sequence: CASSIDHGKQPQHF. In DNA, the CDR3 is TGTGCCAGTAGTATAGATCACGGCAAACAGCCCCAGCATTTT. The entire variable domain, with the rest obtained from reference TRBV19 and TRBJ1-5, is as follows: DGGITQSPKYLFRKEGQNVTLSCEQNLNHDAMYWYRQDPGQGLRLIYYSQIVNDFQKGDIAEGYSVSREKKESFPLTVTSAQKNPTAFYLCASSIDHGKQPQHFGDGTRLSIL.

Concerning this clone itself: Additional DNA sequences in this sample encode the identical CDR3. The chain uses TRBV7-2 and TRBJ2-5, with D tentatively TRBD2 (6 bases). The length of the CDR3 is 13 residues. Germline CDR1 is SGHTA and CDR2 is FQGNSA. The ends were cut back, 1 base at V and 5 bases at J, with 8 bases in the middle. The CDR3 bases are TGTGCCAGCAGCTTAGTACGGGGGGAGACCCAGTACTTC. This gives the protein CASSLVRGETQYF.

The rearrangement uses TRBV6-4 and TRBJ1-2; D may be TRBD1 (6 bases). With 10 bases removed from V and 5 bases from J, the gap between germline ends came to 11 bases. Germline CDR1 reads MRHNA; CDR2 reads SNTAGT. This CDR3 region has 11 residues. CDR3 DNA: TGTGCCACCGGACAGCCATATGGCTACACCTTC. Its protein is CATGQPYGYTF.

The rearrangement joins TRBV6-6 to TRBJ2-7; TRBD1 is a possible D gene (6 bases). Per germline, CDR1 MNHNY and CDR2 SVGAGI (reference sequence). Trimming took 5 bases from V and 5 from J, leaving 13 bases between them. This CDR3 spans 13 amino acids. The DNA for the CDR3 is TGTGCCAGCAGTCACAGGGCTGGGGACGAGCAGTACTTC. It is translated as CASSHRAGDEQYF.

The chain employs TRBV19 and TRBJ2-7, with D perhaps TRBD2 (6 bases). CDR1 is LNHDA and CDR2 is SQIVND in the germline V gene (reference sequence). The CDR3 contains 15 residues. Trimming took off 1 base at V and 5 bases at J, with 15 bases between the two ends. CDR3 sequence: CASSIGPDWGDEQYF. The CDR3 DNA is TGTGCCAGTAGTATAGGCCCGGATTGGGGGGACGAGCAGTACTTC.

This chain uses TRBV9 with TRBJ2-5; D may be TRBD2 (5 bases). The V end was cut by 6 bases, the J end by 5 bases, with 20 bases between. Looked up from germline, CDR1 is SGDLS and CDR2 is YYNGEE. CDR3 length: 15 residues. The CDR3 loop reads CASTSHALAEETQYF. Written as DNA, the CDR3 is TGTGCCAGCACCTCCCATGCCCTAGCTGAGGAGACCCAGTACTTC.